The 8 T cell receptor beta chains below come from one sample, sequenced in a study of human T cells and chemical hapten exposure. TCRdb reprocessed the RACE reads via MiXCR and lists one record per CDR3 protein. The sample lists 300,000 to 450,000 distinct CDR3 sequences, 4.5% to 5.5% occurring once. As for time point: pre-sensitization, week 0. Treatment reported: therapeutic diphenylcyclopropenone sensitization with weekly scalp DPC. Source: whole blood, taken in connection with sensitization to the hapten diphenylcyclopropenone (DPC). The receptors here all came from a woman in her fifties or sixties with alopecia areata. Some clones in this sample may be carry-over from other donors' samples.

This chain joins TRBV6-5 and TRBJ1-1; 10 bases line up with TRBD1. CDR1 and CDR2 from the germline V gene are MNHEY and SVGAGI. The CDR3 is made up of 15 amino acids. V lost 6 bases, J lost 4 bases, and 8 bases stayed unmatched. CDR3 loop: CASSRSWTGGTEAFF. In DNA form, the CDR3 reads TGTGCCAGCAGCCGTAGCTGGACAGGGGGCACTGAAGCTTTCTTT.

V gene TRBV9 combines with J gene TRBJ2-3; the D gene is possibly TRBD2 (6 bases). Trimming removed 0 bases at V and 2 bases at J, with 13 bases between. This CDR3 is built from 16 residues. Germline V gives CDR1 SGDLS, CDR2 YYNGEE. This CDR3 reads CASSVGGERLTDTQYF. Written as DNA, the CDR3 is TGTGCCAGCAGCGTAGGGGGGGAGCGCCTCACAGATACGCAGTATTTT.

There are many counts of this clonotype. The chain links TRBV14 to TRBJ2-7; D ambiguous. Deletions cut 0 bases from V and 4 bases from J, with 7 bases between. Germline lookup yields CDR1 SGHDN and CDR2 FVKESK. The CDR3 covers 13 residues. Here the CDR3 reads CASSQDFSYEQYF. CDR3 in DNA: TGTGCCAGCAGCCAAGATTTTTCGTACGAGCAGTACTTC.

The table lists this clonotype with a few counts. The chain has TRBV20-1 and TRBJ2-7, with D possibly TRBD2 on 7 matching bases. Germline V gene lookup returns CDR1 DFQATT and CDR2 SNEGSKA (reference sequence). Trimming took off 4 bases at V and 1 base at J, with 14 bases between the two ends. CDR3 size: 14 residues. CDR3 DNA sequence: TGCAGTGCTAAGGGGGGGCACCTTTCCTACGAGCAGTACTTC. This encodes CSAKGGHLSYEQYF.

The rearrangement joins TRBV27 to TRBJ1-1, with D tentatively TRBD1 (6 bases). Germline loops: CDR1 MNHEY, CDR2 SMNVEV (reference sequence). The CDR3 has 14 residues. Between the trimmed V and J ends, which lost 5 bases and 0 bases, there was a span of 10 bases. CDR3 sequence: CASSRQVMNTEAFF. CDR3 DNA sequence: TGTGCCAGCAGTCGACAGGTCATGAACACTGAAGCTTTCTTT.

This clonotype was observed at least ten times. V is TRBV7-9 and J is TRBJ2-1; TRBD1 might be the D (6 bases). CDR1 is SEHNR and CDR2 is FQNEAQ in the germline V gene (reference sequence). This CDR3 spans 15 amino acids. V was clipped by 2 bases and J by 3 bases, with 11 bases between them. In DNA, the CDR3 is TGTGCCAGCAGCTTACAAACAGGGCACTACAATGAGCAGTTCTTC. Its protein product is CASSLQTGHYNEQFF.

The chain carries TRBV20-1 and TRBJ1-6, with 8 bases fitting TRBD1. The CDR3 spans 15 residues. Germline V gene lookup returns CDR1 DFQATT and CDR2 SNEGSKA (reference sequence). The V segment lost 1 base and the J segment 5 bases; nucleotides outside the gene matches: 4. CDR3 residues: CSARAQGADNSPLHF. DNA of the CDR3: TGCAGTGCTAGAGCTCAGGGGGCCGATAATTCACCCCTCCACTTT.

This clonotype was found many times. V and J are TRBV28 and TRBJ2-1; a weak D match, TRBD2 (6 bases). V was clipped by 6 bases and J by 6 bases, with 15 bases between them. CDR1 is MDHEN, CDR2 SYDVKM, per germline. The CDR3 has 14 amino acids. CDR3 sequence: CASSPLAGGNEQFF. CDR3 coding DNA: TGTGCCAGCAGCCCTCTCGCCGGGGGCAATGAGCAGTTCTTC.